The clone carrying this TCR beta chain was seen only a few times. Its specificity is not known. Attachment of unique molecular identifiers to individual cDNA molecules was performed. TCRdb used MiXCR to reprocess the 5' RACE reads, holding one entry per CDR3 protein. The sample has some 91,000 distinct CDR3 sequences, around 14% seen once. The data are from a study of early T cells in non-severe SARS-CoV-2 infection. Study-wide context: Sequencing input comprised bulk RNA from unsorted whole blood; chain pairing was not available.

Findings and limits, study-wide: A preference for anti-spike CD8 responses marked VDJdb matching, which missed private and CD4 specificities.

The receptor comes from an adult who was a healthcare worker with PCR-confirmed SARS-CoV-2 infection or an uninfected control (not recorded which). The sequenced sample was whole blood.

This chain's CDR3 is CASGTGIQETQYF. The CDR3 DNA reads as TGTGCCAGCGGTACGGGGATACAAGAGACCCAGTACTTC. This rearrangement joins TRBV11-2 to TRBJ2-5; tentatively, D is TRBD2 (5 bases). The V gene lost 8 bases and the J gene lost 2 bases, with 12 bases spanning the gap. Germline V CDR1 and CDR2: SGHAT, FQNNGV. This CDR3 region has 13 residues.